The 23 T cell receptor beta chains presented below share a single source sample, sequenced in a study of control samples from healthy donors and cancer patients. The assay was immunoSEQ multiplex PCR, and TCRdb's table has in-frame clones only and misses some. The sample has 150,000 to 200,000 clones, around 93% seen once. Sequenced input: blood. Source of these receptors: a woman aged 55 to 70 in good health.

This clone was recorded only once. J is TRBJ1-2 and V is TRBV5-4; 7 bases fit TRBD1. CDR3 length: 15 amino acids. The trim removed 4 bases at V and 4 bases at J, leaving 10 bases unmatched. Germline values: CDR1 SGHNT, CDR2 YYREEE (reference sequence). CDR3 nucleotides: TGTGCCAGCAGCGACTCCAGGGGGGATTCCTATGGCTACACCTTC. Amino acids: CASSDSRGDSYGYTF.

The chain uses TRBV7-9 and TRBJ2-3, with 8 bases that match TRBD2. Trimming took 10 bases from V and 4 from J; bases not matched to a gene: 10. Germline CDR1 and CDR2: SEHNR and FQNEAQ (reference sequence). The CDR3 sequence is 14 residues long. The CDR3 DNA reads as TGTGCCATCGCCTCGGGGGGGGCCCCAGATACGCAGTATTTT. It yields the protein CAIASGGAPDTQYF.

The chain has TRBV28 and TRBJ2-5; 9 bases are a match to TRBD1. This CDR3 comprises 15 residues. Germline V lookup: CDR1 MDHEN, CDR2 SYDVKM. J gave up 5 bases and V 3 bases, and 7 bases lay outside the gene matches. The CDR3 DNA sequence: TGTGCCAGCAGTTTTAGGACAGGGGAGCTGGAGACCCAGTACTTC. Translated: CASSFRTGELETQYF.

CDR3 region: CASSYSETGTYEQYF. For the CDR3, the DNA is TGTGCCAGCAGTTACTCCGAGACAGGGACCTACGAGCAGTACTTC. V usage is TRBV6-6 and J usage is TRBJ2-7, with TRBD1 identical over 7 bases. Germline V lookup: CDR1 MNHNY, CDR2 SVGAGI (reference sequence). Losses at the gene ends were 0 bases for V and 2 bases for J; bases not matched to a gene: 4. The CDR3 extends over 15 amino acids.

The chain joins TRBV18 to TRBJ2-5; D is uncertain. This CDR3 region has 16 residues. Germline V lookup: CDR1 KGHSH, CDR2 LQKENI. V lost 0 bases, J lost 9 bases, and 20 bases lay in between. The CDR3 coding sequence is TGTGCCAGCTCACCACCTTCCCTACAGAAAGATGGGGCCCAGTACTTC. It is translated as CASSPPSLQKDGAQYF.

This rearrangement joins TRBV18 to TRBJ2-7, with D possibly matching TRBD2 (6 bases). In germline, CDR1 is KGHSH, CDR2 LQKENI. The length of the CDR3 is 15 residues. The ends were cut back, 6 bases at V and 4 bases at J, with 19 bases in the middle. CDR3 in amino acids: CASSPNGGAFYEQYF. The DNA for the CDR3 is TGTGCCAGCTCCCCCAACGGAGGGGCTTTTTACGAGCAGTACTTC.

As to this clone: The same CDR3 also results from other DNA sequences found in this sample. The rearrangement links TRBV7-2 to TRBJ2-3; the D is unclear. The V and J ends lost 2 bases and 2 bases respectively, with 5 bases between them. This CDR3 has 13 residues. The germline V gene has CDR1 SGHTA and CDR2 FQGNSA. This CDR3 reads CASSLRITDTQYF. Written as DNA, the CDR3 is TGTGCCAGCAGCTTACGGATCACAGATACGCAGTATTTT.

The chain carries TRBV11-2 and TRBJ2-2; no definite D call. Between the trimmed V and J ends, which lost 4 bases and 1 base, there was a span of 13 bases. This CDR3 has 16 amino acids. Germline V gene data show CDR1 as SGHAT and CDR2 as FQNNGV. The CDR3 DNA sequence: TGTGCCAGCAGCTGGGGAAACCCTCTGAACACCGGGGAGCTGTTTTTT. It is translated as CASSWGNPLNTGELFF. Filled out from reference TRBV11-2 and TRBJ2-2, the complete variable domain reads EAGVAQSPRYKIIEKRQSVAFWCNPISGHATLYWYQQILGQGPKLLIQFQNNGVVDDSQLPKDRFSAERLKGVDSTLKIQPAKLEDSAVYLCASSWGNPLNTGELFFGEGSRLTVL.

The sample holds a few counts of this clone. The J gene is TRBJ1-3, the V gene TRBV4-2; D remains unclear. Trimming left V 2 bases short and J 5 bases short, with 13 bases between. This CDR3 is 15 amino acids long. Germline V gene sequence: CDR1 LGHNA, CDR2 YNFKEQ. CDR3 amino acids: CASSQLWSSRNTIYF. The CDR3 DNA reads TGTGCCAGCAGCCAACTATGGAGTTCCAGAAACACCATATATTTT.

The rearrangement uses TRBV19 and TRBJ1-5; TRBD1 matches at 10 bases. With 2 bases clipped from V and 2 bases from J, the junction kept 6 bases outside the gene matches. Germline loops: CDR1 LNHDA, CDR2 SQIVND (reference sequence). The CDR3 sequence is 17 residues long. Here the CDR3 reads CASSINRQGAGNQPQHF. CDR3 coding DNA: TGTGCCAGTAGTATAAACAGACAGGGGGCTGGCAATCAGCCCCAGCATTTT.

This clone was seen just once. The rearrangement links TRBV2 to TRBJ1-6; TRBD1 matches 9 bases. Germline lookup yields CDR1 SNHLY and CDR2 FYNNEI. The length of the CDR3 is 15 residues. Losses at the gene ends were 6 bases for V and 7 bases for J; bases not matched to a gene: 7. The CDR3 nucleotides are TGTGCCAGCAGACAGGGGGCGCGATCCAATTCACCCCTCCACTTT. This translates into CASRQGARSNSPLHF.

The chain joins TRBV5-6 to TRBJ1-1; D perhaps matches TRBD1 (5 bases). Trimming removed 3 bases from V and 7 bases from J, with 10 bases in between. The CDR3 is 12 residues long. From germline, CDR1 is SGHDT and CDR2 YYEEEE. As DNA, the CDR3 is TGTGCCAGCAGCTGGGACGGGGGTGAAGCTTTCTTT. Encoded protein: CASSWDGGEAFF.

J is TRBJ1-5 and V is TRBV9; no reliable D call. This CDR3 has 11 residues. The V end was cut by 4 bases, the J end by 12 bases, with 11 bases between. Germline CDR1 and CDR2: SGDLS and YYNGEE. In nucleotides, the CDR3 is TGTGCCAGCAGCCCCTCATTCTTCCAGCATTTT. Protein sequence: CASSPSFFQHF. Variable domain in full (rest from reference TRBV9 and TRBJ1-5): DSGVTQTPKHLITATGQRVTLRCSPRSGDLSVYWYQQSLDQGLQFLIQYYNGEERAKGNILERFSAQQFPDLHSELNLSSLELGDSALYFCASSPSFFQHFGDGTRLSIL.

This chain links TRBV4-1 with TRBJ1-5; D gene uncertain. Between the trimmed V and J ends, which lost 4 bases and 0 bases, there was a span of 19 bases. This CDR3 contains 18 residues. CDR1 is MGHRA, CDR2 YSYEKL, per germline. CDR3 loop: CASSREGFGQYSNQPQHF. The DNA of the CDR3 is TGCGCCAGCAGCCGAGAGGGTTTCGGGCAGTATAGCAATCAGCCCCAGCATTTT.

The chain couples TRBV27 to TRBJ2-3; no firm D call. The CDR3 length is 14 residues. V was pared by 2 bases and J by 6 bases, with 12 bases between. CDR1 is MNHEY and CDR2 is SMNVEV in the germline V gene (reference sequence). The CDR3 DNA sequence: TGTGCCAGCAGTTTAACAGACCTCGGGGATACGCAGTATTTT. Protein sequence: CASSLTDLGDTQYF.

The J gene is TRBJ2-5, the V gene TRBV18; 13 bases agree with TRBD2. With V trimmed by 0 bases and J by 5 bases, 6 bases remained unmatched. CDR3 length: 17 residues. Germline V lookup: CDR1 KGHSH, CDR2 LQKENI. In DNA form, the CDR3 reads TGTGCCAGCTCACCACCGACTAGCGGGGGGCAGTGGGAGACCCAGTACTTC. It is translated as CASSPPTSGGQWETQYF.

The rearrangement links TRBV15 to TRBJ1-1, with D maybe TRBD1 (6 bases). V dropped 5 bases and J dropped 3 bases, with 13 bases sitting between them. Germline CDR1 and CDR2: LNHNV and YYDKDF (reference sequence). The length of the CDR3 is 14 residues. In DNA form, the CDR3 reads TGTGCCACCAGCCGTACAGGGATCTACACTGAAGCTTTCTTT. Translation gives CATSRTGIYTEAFF.

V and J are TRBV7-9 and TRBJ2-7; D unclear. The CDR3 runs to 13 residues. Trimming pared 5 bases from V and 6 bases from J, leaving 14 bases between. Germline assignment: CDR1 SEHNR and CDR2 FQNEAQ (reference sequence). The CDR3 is CASSLVPEGEQYF. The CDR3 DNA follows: TGTGCCAGCAGCCTCGTACCCGAAGGCGAGCAGTACTTC.

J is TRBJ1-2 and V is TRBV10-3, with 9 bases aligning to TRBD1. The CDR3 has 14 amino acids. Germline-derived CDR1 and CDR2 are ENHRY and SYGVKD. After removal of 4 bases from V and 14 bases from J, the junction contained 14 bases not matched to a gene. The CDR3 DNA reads TGTGCCATCAGTGGTACGGGACAGGGTTCTCTGCCGACCTTC. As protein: CAISGTGQGSLPTF.

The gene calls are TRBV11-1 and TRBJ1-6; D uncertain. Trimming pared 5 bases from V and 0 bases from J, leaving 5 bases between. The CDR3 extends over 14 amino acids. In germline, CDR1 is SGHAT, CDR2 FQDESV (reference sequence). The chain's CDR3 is CASSLRSYNSPLHF. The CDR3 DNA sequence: TGTGCCAGCAGCCTCCGCTCCTATAATTCACCCCTCCACTTT.

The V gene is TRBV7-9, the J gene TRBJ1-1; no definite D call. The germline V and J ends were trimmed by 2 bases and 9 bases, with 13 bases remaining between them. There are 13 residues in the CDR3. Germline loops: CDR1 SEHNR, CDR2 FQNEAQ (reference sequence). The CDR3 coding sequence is TGTGCCAGCAGCTTATTCGTACAGAACCAAGCTTTCTTT. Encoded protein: CASSLFVQNQAFF. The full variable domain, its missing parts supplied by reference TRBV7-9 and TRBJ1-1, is DTGVSQNPRHKITKRGQNVTFRCDPISEHNRLYWYRQTLGQGPEFLTYFQNEAQLEKSRLLSDRFSAERPKGSFSTLEIQRTEQGDSAMYLCASSLFVQNQAFFGQGTRLTVV.

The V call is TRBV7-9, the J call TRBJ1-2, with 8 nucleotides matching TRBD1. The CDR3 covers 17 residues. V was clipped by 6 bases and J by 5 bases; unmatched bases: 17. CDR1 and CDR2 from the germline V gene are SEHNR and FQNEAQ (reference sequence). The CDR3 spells CASSRRYSDRVGYGYTF. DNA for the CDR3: TGTGCCAGCAGTCGACGTTACTCGGACAGGGTAGGGTATGGCTACACCTTC.

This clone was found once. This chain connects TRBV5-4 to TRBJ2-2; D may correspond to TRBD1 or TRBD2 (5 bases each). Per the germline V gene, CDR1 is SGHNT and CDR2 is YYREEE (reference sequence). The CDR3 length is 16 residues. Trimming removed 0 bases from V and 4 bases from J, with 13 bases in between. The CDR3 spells CASSLVGAVSTGELFF. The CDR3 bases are TGTGCCAGCAGCTTGGTCGGGGCGGTGAGCACCGGGGAGCTGTTTTTT.